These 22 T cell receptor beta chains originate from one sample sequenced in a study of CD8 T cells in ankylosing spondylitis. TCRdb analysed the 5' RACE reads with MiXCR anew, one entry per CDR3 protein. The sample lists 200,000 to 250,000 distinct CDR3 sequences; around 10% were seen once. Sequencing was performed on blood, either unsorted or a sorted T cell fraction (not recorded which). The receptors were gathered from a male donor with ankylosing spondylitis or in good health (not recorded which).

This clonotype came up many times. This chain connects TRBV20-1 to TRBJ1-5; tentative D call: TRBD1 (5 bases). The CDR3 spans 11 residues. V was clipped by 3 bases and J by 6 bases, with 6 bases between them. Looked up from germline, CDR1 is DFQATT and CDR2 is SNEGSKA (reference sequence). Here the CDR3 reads CSASDSQPQHF. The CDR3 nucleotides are TGCAGTGCTAGTGACAGTCAGCCCCAGCATTTT.

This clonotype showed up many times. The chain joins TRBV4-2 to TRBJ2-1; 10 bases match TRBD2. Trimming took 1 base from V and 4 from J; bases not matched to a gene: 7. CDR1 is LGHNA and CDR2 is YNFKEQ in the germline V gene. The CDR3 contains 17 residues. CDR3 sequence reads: CASSQASGGHLYNEQFF. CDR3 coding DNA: TGTGCCAGCAGCCAAGCTAGCGGGGGCCACCTTTACAATGAGCAGTTCTTC.

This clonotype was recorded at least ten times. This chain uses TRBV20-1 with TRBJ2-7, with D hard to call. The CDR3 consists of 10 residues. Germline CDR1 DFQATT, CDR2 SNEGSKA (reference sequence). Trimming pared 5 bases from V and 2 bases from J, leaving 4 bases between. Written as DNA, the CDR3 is TGCAGTGCTGCGGCCTACGAGCAGTACTTC. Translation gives CSAAAYEQYF.

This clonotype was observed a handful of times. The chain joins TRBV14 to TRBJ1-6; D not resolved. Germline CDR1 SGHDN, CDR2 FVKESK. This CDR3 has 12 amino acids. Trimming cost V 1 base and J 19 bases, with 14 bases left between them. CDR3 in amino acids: CASSQVSGPSHF. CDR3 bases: TGTGCCAGCAGCCAAGTCAGCGGGCCGAGTCACTTT.

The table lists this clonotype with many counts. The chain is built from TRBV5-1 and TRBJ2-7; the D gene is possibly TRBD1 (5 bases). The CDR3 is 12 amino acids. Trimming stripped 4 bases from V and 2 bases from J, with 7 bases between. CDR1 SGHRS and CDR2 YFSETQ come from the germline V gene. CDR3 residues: CASSKDTYEQYF. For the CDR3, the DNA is TGCGCCAGCAGCAAGGACACCTACGAGCAGTACTTC.

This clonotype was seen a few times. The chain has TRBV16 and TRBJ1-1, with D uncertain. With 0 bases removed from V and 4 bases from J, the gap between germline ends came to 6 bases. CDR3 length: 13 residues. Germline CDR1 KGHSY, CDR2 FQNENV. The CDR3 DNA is TGTGCCAGCAGCCAATCGGCAGGCACTGAAGCTTTCTTT. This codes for CASSQSAGTEAFF.

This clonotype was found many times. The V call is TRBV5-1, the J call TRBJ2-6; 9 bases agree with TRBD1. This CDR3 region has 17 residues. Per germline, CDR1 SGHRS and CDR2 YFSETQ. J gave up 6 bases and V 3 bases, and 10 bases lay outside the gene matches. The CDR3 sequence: CASSSDRGYRAANVLTF. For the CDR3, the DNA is TGCGCCAGCAGCTCGGACAGGGGTTATAGGGCGGCCAACGTCCTGACTTTC.

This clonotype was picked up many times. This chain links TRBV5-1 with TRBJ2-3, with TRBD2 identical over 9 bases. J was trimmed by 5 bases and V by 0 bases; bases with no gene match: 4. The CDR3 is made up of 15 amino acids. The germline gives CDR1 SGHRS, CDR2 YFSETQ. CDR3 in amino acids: CASSLDGGRGDTQYF. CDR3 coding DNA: TGCGCCAGCAGCTTGGATGGCGGGAGGGGAGATACGCAGTATTTT.

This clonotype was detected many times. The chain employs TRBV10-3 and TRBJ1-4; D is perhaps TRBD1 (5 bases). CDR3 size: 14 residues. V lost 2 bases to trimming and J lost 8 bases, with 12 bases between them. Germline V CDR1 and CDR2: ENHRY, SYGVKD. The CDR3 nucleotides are TGTGCCATCAGTGAGGAGGGGTTGGGGGAAAAACTGTTTTTT. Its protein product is CAISEEGLGEKLFF.

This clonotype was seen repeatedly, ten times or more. The CDR3 DNA sequence: TGCGCCAGCAATGGGCAGGGAATTAGGGGACTAGCGGGAGTCTCTCTCAATGAGCAGTTCTTC. Its protein is CASNGQGIRGLAGVSLNEQFF. The chain is built from TRBV5-1 and TRBJ2-1, with 14 bases that match TRBD2. The V gene's germline CDR1 is SGHRS and CDR2 YFSETQ. The CDR3 covers 21 residues. The V segment lost 6 bases and the J segment 6 bases; nucleotides outside the gene matches: 23. Combining the CDR3 with reference TRBV5-1 and TRBJ2-1 gives the whole variable domain KAGVTQTPRYLIKTRGQQVTLSCSPISGHRSVSWYQQTPGQGLQFLFEYFSETQRNKGNFPGRFSGRQFSNSRSEMNVSTLELGDSALYLCASNGQGIRGLAGVSLNEQFFGPGTRLTVL.

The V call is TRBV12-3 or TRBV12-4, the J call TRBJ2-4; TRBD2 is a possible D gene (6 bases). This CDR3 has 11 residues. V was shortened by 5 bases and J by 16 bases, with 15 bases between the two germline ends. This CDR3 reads CASSTRDSLYF. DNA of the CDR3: TGTGCCAGCAGTACCCGGGACTCACTTTACTTC.

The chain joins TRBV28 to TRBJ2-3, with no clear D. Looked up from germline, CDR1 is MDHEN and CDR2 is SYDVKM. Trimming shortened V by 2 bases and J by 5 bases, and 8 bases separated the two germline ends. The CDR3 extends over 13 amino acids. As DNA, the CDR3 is TGTGCCAGCAGTTTAGGGGTTAGAGATACGCAGTATTTT. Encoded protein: CASSLGVRDTQYF.

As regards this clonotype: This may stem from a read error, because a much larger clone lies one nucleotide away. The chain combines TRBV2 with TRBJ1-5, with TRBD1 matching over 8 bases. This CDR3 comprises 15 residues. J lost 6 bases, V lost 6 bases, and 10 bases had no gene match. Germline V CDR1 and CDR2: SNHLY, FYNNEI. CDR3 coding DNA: TGTGCCAGCAGGGCCGGACAGGGCATGAGTCAGCCCCAGCATTTT. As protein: CASRAGQGMSQPQHF.

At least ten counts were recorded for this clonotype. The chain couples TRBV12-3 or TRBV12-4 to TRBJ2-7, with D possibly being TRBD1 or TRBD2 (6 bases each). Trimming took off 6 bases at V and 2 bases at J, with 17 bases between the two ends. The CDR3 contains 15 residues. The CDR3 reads CASSRGGLYTYEQYF. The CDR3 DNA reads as TGTGCCAGCAGCAGAGGGGGACTTTACACCTACGAGCAGTACTTC.

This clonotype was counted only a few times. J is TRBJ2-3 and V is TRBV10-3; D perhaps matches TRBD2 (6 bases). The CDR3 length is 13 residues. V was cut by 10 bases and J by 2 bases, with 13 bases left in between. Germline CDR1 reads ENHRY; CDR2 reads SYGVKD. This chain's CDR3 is CASRDSFTDTQYF. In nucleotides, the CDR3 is TGTGCCAGCCGGGACTCCTTCACAGATACGCAGTATTTT.

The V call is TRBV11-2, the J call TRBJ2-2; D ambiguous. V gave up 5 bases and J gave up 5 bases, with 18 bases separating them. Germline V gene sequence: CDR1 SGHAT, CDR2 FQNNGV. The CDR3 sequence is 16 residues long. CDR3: CASSARADPGTGELFF. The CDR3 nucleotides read TGTGCCAGCAGCGCCCGGGCCGATCCCGGAACCGGGGAGCTGTTTTTT.

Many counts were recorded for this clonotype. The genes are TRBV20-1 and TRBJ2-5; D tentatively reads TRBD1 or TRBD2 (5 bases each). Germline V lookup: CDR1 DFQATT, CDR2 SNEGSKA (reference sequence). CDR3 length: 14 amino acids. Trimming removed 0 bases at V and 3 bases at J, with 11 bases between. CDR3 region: CSARDFQGEETQYF. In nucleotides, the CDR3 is TGCAGTGCTAGAGATTTCCAGGGAGAAGAGACCCAGTACTTC.

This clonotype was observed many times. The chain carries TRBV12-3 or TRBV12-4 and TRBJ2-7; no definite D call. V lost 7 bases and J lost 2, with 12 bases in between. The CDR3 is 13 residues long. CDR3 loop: CASMVSRAYEQYF. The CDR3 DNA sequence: TGTGCCAGCATGGTTTCTAGGGCCTACGAGCAGTACTTC.

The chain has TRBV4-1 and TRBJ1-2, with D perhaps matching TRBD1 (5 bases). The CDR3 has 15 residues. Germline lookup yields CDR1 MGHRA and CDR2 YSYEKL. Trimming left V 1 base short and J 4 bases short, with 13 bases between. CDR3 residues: CASSQVWGLFYGYTF. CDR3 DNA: TGCGCCAGCAGCCAAGTTTGGGGGTTATTCTATGGCTACACCTTC.

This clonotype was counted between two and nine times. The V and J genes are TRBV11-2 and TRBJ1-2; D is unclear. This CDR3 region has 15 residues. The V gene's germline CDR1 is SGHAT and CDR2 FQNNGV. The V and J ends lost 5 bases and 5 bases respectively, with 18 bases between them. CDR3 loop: CASSGERGPGYGYTF. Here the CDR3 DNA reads TGTGCCAGCAGCGGAGAGCGTGGGCCTGGGTATGGCTACACCTTC.

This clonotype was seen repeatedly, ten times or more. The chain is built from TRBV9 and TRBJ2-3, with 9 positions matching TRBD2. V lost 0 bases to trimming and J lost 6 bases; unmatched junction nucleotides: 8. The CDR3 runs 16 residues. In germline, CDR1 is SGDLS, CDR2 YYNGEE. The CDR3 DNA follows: TGTGCCAGCAGCGTAGTTGGTAGCGGGGGAAGGGATACGCAGTATTTT. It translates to CASSVVGSGGRDTQYF. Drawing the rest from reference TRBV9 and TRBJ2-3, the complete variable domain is DSGVTQTPKHLITATGQRVTLRCSPRSGDLSVYWYQQSLDQGLQFLIQYYNGEERAKGNILERFSAQQFPDLHSELNLSSLELGDSALYFCASSVVGSGGRDTQYFGPGTRLTVL.

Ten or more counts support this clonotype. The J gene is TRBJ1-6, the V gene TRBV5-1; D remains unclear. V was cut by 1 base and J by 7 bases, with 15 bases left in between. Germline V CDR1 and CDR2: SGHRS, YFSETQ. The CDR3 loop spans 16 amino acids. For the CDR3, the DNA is TGCGCCAGCAGCTTGTCGGGCGGGCCATCCAATTCACCCCTCCACTTT. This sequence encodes CASSLSGGPSNSPLHF.